A single sample is the source of the 14 T cell receptor beta chains below, sequenced in a study of cytomegalovirus exposure and HLA in healthy donors. Sequenced by immunoSEQ multiplex PCR; TCRdb stores in-frame clones only, minus some. The sample holds about 120,000 clones; around nine tenths are singletons and the top ten take 2% to 2.5%. Sequenced sample: PBMCs. These receptor sequences come from a woman between 18 and 29 years old in good health and CMV-seronegative.

V usage is TRBV30 and J usage is TRBJ1-1; D not certain. Germline lookup yields CDR1 GTSNPN and CDR2 SVGIG (reference sequence). This CDR3 comprises 13 residues. With 2 bases removed from V and 6 bases from J, the gap between germline ends came to 13 bases. CDR3 bases: TGTGCCTGGAGTTTGGAGAGGAAGGCTGAAGCTTTCTTT. Translated: CAWSLERKAEAFF.

V gene TRBV2 combines with J gene TRBJ2-2, with TRBD1 matching over 7 bases. There are 14 residues in the CDR3. Germline V lookup: CDR1 SNHLY, CDR2 FYNNEI. Unmatched junction bases numbered 5, after V lost 7 bases and J lost 3 bases. The CDR3 nucleotides read TGTGCCAGCAAAGACAGGGAAGACACCGGGGAGCTGTTTTTT. Protein sequence: CASKDREDTGELFF.

This clone appeared once. This chain connects TRBV6-1 to TRBJ1-5, with D maybe TRBD1 (6 bases). Germline V CDR1 and CDR2: MNHNS, SASEGT. There are 15 residues in the CDR3. V was pared by 4 bases and J by 4 bases, with 14 bases between. Here the CDR3 reads CASSVTTGRNQPQHF. CDR3 coding DNA: TGTGCCAGCAGTGTTACGACAGGCCGGAATCAGCCCCAGCATTTT.

This clone was seen a handful of times. The V and J genes are TRBV28 and TRBJ2-7, with TRBD1 matching 7 bases. Unmatched junction bases numbered 9, after V lost 4 bases and J lost 9 bases. Germline values: CDR1 MDHEN, CDR2 SYDVKM. The CDR3 is made up of 13 amino acids. This CDR3 is CASSYRDRGTQYF. CDR3 DNA sequence: TGTGCCAGCAGTTATAGGGACAGAGGGACGCAGTACTTC.

This clone was picked up a small number of times. The chain couples TRBV19 to TRBJ2-2; tentatively, D is TRBD2 (7 bases). Germline V gene lookup returns CDR1 LNHDA and CDR2 SQIVND (reference sequence). The CDR3 has 11 residues. CDR3 DNA: TGTGACCAAGGGGGGGCTGGTGGGCTGTTTTTT. It specifies CDQGGAGGLFF.

This clone was seen a single time. The genes are TRBV4-1 and TRBJ2-1; 9 positions agree with TRBD1. With V trimmed by 3 bases and J by 9 bases, 3 bases remained unmatched. The CDR3 totals 13 residues. Germline CDR1 MGHRA, CDR2 YSYEKL. CDR3 DNA: TGCGCCAGCAGCCAGGGACAGGGCACTGAGCAGTTCTTC. Translation gives CASSQGQGTEQFF.

This rearrangement joins TRBV2 to TRBJ2-3, with 10 bases fitting TRBD2. CDR1 and CDR2 (germline): SNHLY, FYNNEI. The CDR3 extends over 18 amino acids. Trimming removed 6 bases from V and 6 bases from J; junction bases left unmatched: 18. Written as DNA, the CDR3 is TGTGCCAGCAGGGAAAGACTAGCGGGCCCTCGGGGGTCGGATACGCAGTATTTT. It codes for CASRERLAGPRGSDTQYF. Together with reference TRBV2 and TRBJ2-3, the CDR3 gives the full variable domain: EPEVTQTPSHQVTQMGQEVILRCVPISNHLYFYWYRQILGQKVEFLVSFYNNEISEKSEIFDDQFSVERPDGSNFTLKIRSTKLEDSAMYFCASRERLAGPRGSDTQYFGPGTRLTVL.

The chain combines TRBV2 with TRBJ2-7; TRBD1 matches at 7 bases. V was clipped by 2 bases and J by 5 bases; unmatched bases: 0. In germline, CDR1 is SNHLY, CDR2 FYNNEI. The CDR3 spans 12 residues. The CDR3 region is CASSEQGDEQYF. For the CDR3, the DNA is TGTGCCAGCAGTGAACAGGGGGACGAGCAGTACTTC.

This chain joins TRBV21-1 and TRBJ2-7; the listed D gene, TRBD2, was not tested against the DNA. TRBV21-1 is shown as a pseudogene. The CDR3 has 16 amino acids. CDR3 sequence reads: CASSKPGLAGPDEQYF. The CDR3 nucleotides read TGTGCCAGCAGCAAACCTGGACTAGCGGGGCCCGACGAGCAGTACTTC.

V usage is TRBV9 and J usage is TRBJ2-1, with 10 bases lining up with TRBD2. V lost 0 bases and J lost 8; bases outside the gene matches: 11. The CDR3 has 17 amino acids. Germline CDR1 SGDLS, CDR2 YYNGEE. The CDR3 loop reads CASSVGLGSGREHEQFF. The CDR3 bases are TGTGCCAGCAGCGTAGGCCTCGGGAGCGGGAGGGAACATGAGCAGTTCTTC.

The chain carries TRBV19 and TRBJ2-1, with TRBD2 matching 7 bases. This CDR3 region has 16 residues. The germline V gene has CDR1 LNHDA and CDR2 SQIVND (reference sequence). Trimming took 8 bases from V and 0 from J; bases not matched to a gene: 10. This CDR3 reads CASALLGGSSYNEQFF. As DNA, the CDR3 is TGTGCCAGTGCTCTACTCGGGGGGAGCTCCTACAATGAGCAGTTCTTC. The variable domain in full, with the rest retrieved from reference TRBV19 and TRBJ2-1, is DGGITQSPKYLFRKEGQNVTLSCEQNLNHDAMYWYRQDPGQGLRLIYYSQIVNDFQKGDIAEGYSVSREKKESFPLTVTSAQKNPTAFYLCASALLGGSSYNEQFFGPGTRLTVL.

The chain combines TRBV29-1 with TRBJ2-2, with D possibly being TRBD2 (6 bases). The CDR3 has 13 residues. The V end lost 6 bases, the J end lost 4 bases, and 12 bases lay between the germline ends. Germline CDR1 is SQVTM and CDR2 is ANQGSEA. The CDR3 nucleotides are TGCAGCGTGCGGGGCCTGAGCACCGGGGAGCTGTTTTTT. Translating it yields CSVRGLSTGELFF.

The V gene is TRBV19, the J gene TRBJ1-1, with D possibly TRBD1 on 5 matching bases. The CDR3 is made up of 15 amino acids. The germline V and J ends were trimmed by 6 bases and 5 bases, with 19 bases remaining between them. Germline CDR1 and CDR2: LNHDA and SQIVND (reference sequence). CDR3 DNA: TGTGCCAGTAGCCCTTCCTCGGGCGGGGGGACTGAAGCTTTCTTT. This codes for CASSPSSGGGTEAFF.

This clone appeared a single time. The J gene is TRBJ2-5, the V gene TRBV10-2; 10 nucleotides match TRBD2. Germline V gene lookup returns CDR1 WSHSY and CDR2 SAAADI. This CDR3 is built from 18 residues. V lost 8 bases and J lost 4; bases outside the gene matches: 19. The DNA of the CDR3 is TGCGCCAGCCGCTCGAGATGGGGGACTAGCGCCGGGGGAGAGACCCAGTACTTC. Encoded protein: CASRSRWGTSAGGETQYF.